This paragraph covers one TCR beta chain sequence. This specimen belongs to a study of blood T cell repertoires in COVID-19. Looking at the study overall: The United States, Italy and Spain supplied acute and convalescent COVID-19 samples. T cells, B-cell-depleted T cells, or PBMCs provided the cDNA or gDNA that served as material.

It was during active infection that Seattle patients were enrolled and then longitudinally followed. The CDR3 totals 13 residues. The V gene's germline CDR1 is KGHSH and CDR2 LQKENI. V lost 6 bases, J lost 13 bases, and 16 bases lay in between. The authors' processing: Amplification from reference gene primers served as the basis for estimated nucleated cell counts. The assay was immunoSEQ multiplex PCR, and TCRdb's table has in-frame clones only and misses some. That table gives V, J and clone size, and the DNA gave D and trimming. This table has some 270,000 clones, 70% to 85% appearing once. The sequencing input was peripheral blood. The J gene is TRBJ1-6, the V gene TRBV18; D perhaps matches TRBD1 (6 bases). The receptor was derived from a human donor with COVID-19, enrolled during active disease. The donor label of this sample is uncertain. This chain's CDR3 is CASSTDSDAPLHF. CDR3 DNA: TGTGCCAGCTCCACGGACAGTGACGCGCCCCTCCACTTT.